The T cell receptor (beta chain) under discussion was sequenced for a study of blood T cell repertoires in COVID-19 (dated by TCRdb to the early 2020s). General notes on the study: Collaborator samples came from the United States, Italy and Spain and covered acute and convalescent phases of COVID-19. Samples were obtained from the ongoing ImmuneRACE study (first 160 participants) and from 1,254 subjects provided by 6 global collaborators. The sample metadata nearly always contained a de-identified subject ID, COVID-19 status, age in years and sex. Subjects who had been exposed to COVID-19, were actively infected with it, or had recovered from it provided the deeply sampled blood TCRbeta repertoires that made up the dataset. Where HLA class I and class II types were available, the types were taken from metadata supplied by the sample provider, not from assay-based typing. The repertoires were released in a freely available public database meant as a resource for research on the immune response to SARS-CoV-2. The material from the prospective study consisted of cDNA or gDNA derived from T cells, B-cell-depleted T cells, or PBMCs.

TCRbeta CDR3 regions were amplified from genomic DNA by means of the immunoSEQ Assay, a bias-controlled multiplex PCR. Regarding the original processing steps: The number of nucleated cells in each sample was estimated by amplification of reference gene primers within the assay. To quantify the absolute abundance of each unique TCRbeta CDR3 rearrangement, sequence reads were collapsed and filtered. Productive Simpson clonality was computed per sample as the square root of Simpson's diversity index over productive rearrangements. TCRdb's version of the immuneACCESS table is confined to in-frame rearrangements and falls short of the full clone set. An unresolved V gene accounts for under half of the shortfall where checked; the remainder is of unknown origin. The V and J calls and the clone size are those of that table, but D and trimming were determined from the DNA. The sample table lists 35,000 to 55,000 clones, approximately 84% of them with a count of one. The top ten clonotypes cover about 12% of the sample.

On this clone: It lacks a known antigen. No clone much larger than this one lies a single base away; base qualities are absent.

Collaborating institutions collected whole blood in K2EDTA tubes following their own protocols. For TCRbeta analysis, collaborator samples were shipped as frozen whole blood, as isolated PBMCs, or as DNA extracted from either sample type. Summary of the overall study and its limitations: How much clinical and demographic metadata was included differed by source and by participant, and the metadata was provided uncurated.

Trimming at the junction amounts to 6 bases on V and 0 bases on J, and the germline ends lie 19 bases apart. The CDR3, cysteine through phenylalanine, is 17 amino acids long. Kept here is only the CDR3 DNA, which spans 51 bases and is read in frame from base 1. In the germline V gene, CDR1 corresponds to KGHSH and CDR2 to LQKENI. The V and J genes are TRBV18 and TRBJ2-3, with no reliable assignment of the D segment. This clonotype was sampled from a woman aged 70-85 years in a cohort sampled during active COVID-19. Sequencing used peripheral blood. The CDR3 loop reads CASSPLIGASSTDTQYF. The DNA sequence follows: TGTGCCAGCTCCCCTTTAATCGGAGCCTCTAGCACAGATACGCAGTATTTT.